Reported below is one T cell receptor beta chain. The sample originates from a study of shared clonotypes between healthy human individuals. Division of CD4+ cells produced a CD45RA+ naive subset and a CD45RA-negative memory subset. This CDR3 is built from 13 residues. The V and J ends lost 7 bases and 3 bases, in that order; junction bases with no gene match: 6. Germline V lookup: CDR1 SQVTM, CDR2 ANQGSEA. Once extracted for a subset, genomic DNA was divided evenly among several immunoSEQ plates. The data were produced by immunoSEQ multiplex PCR, yet TCRdb's version contains in-frame clones alone and is incomplete. Of 900,000 to 1,200,000 clones listed, about 80% are singletons.

The source of this sequence is a man younger than 30 in good health. Some clones in this sample may be carry-over from other donors' samples. The V gene is TRBV29-1, the J gene TRBJ1-2; 9 bases match TRBD1. Sequencing used memory CD4+ T cells from PBMCs. Indicated subset: CD45RA-negative fraction. CDR3 region: CSARTGADYGYTF. The CDR3 DNA is TGCAGCGCCCGGACAGGGGCCGACTATGGCTACACCTTC.